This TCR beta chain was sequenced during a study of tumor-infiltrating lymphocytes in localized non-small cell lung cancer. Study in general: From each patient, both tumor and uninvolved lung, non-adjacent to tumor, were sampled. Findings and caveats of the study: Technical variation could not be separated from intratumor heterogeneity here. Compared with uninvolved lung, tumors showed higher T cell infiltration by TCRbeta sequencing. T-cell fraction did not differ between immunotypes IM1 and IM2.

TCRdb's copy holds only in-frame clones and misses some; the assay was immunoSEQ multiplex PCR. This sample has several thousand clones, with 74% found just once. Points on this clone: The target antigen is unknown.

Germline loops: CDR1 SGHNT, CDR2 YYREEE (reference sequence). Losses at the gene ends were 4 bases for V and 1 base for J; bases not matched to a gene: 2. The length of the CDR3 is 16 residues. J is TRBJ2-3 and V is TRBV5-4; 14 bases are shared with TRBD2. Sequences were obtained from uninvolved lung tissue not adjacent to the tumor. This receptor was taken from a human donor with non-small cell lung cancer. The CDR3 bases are TGTGCCAGCAGCCGGGGACTAGCGGGGGGCACAGATACGCAGTATTTT. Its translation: CASSRGLAGGTDTQYF. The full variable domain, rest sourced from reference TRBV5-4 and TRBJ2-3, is ETGVTQSPTHLIKTRGQQVTLRCSSQSGHNTVSWYQQALGQGPQFIFQYYREEENGRGNFPPRFSGLQFPNYSSELNVNALELDDSALYLCASSRGLAGGTDTQYFGPGTRLTVL.